The 18 T cell receptor beta chains reported below all come from one sample, sequenced in a study of cytomegalovirus exposure and HLA in healthy donors. The PCR made use of 60 Vbeta and 13 Jbeta primers. Clones were read by immunoSEQ multiplex PCR, and TCRdb kept only the in-frame ones, dropping some. Of about 130,000 clones listed, 75% to 80% are singletons. The sequencing input was PBMCs. The receptor source for this set is a male donor in good health and CMV-seronegative.

This sequence joins TRBV5-4 and TRBJ2-1, with D maybe TRBD1 (7 bases). The length of the CDR3 is 15 residues. Between the trimmed V and J ends, which lost 4 bases and 6 bases, there was a span of 17 bases. CDR1 and CDR2 (germline): SGHNT, YYREEE (reference sequence). CDR3 coding DNA: TGTGCCAGCAGCCCCGGGGGAGCAGGGGGCAATGAGCAGTTCTTC. Encoded protein: CASSPGGAGGNEQFF. Supplemented by reference TRBV5-4 and TRBJ2-1, the full variable domain reads ETGVTQSPTHLIKTRGQQVTLRCSSQSGHNTVSWYQQALGQGPQFIFQYYREEENGRGNFPPRFSGLQFPNYSSELNVNALELDDSALYLCASSPGGAGGNEQFFGPGTRLTVL.

V usage is TRBV9 and J usage is TRBJ2-1; TRBD2 aligns across 8 bases. The germline V gene has CDR1 SGDLS and CDR2 YYNGEE. The length of the CDR3 is 14 residues. V shed 4 bases, J shed 7 bases, and the junction held 7 bases outside the gene matches. As DNA, the CDR3 is TGTGCCAGCAGCCCGAGGACTAGCAGGAATGAGCAGTTCTTC. It yields the protein CASSPRTSRNEQFF.

This rearrangement joins TRBV27 to TRBJ2-1, with TRBD2 identical over 15 bases. The germline V gene has CDR1 MNHEY and CDR2 SMNVEV (reference sequence). The CDR3 extends over 16 amino acids. The J segment lost 7 bases and the V segment lost 5 bases, leaving 6 bases of the junction unmatched. DNA of the CDR3: TGTGCCAGCAGTCTACGCGGGACTAGCGGGGGGAATGAGCAGTTCTTC. Translated: CASSLRGTSGGNEQFF.

In this sample, this clone turned up a few times. The chain uses TRBV15 and TRBJ2-1; D gene unclear. The CDR3 loop spans 14 amino acids. The V and J ends lost 1 base and 5 bases respectively, with 9 bases between them. Germline V gives CDR1 LNHNV, CDR2 YYDKDF (reference sequence). Here the CDR3 reads CATSRGGLNNEQFF. As DNA, the CDR3 is TGTGCCACCAGCAGAGGTGGGCTGAACAATGAGCAGTTCTTC. Full variable domain (missing parts from reference TRBV15 and TRBJ2-1): DAMVIQNPRYQVTQFGKPVTLSCSQTLNHNVMYWYQQKSSQAPKLLFHYYDKDFNNEADTPDNFQSRRPNTSFCFLDIRSPGLGDTAMYLCATSRGGLNNEQFFGPGTRLTVL.

V is TRBV4-1 and J is TRBJ2-1, with a weak D call TRBD2 (5 bases). Germline CDR1 MGHRA, CDR2 YSYEKL. V was clipped by 4 bases and J by 9 bases, with 13 bases between them. The CDR3 length is 13 residues. CDR3 sequence reads: CASSLHPGIEQFF. The CDR3 DNA sequence: TGCGCCAGCAGCCTTCATCCGGGGATTGAGCAGTTCTTC.

The sample holds a few counts of this clone. V and J are TRBV19 and TRBJ2-1; 15 bases map to TRBD2. Germline V gives CDR1 LNHDA, CDR2 SQIVND (reference sequence). The CDR3 contains 18 residues. With V trimmed by 6 bases and J by 6 bases, 12 bases remained unmatched. This CDR3 reads CASRPGLAGGLRVNEQFF. The CDR3 DNA reads TGTGCCAGTAGGCCGGGACTAGCGGGGGGCTTGAGGGTCAATGAGCAGTTCTTC.

V is TRBV7-9 and J is TRBJ2-3; 12 nucleotides line up with TRBD2. CDR1 SEHNR and CDR2 FQNEAQ come from the germline V gene (reference sequence). The junction had 2 bases not matched to a gene; V was cut back by 1 base and J by 6 bases. The CDR3 is 15 amino acids. The CDR3 protein is CASSLGTSGTDTQYF. The CDR3 DNA reads as TGTGCCAGCAGCTTAGGGACTAGCGGGACTGATACGCAGTATTTT.

As for this clone: The sample contains more than one DNA sequence encoding this CDR3. V and J are TRBV18 and TRBJ2-7; TRBD2 is a possible D gene (6 bases). Germline lookup yields CDR1 KGHSH and CDR2 LQKENI. The V end was cut by 2 bases, the J end by 3 bases, with 14 bases between. The CDR3 is 15 amino acids. For the CDR3, the DNA is TGTGCCAGCTCACCAGGCGGGGCGGGGAGCTACGAGCAGTACTTC. It is translated as CASSPGGAGSYEQYF.

The rearrangement joins TRBV4-2 to TRBJ2-7; 9 nucleotides agree with TRBD2. This CDR3 comprises 16 residues. The J segment lost 7 bases and the V segment lost 5 bases, leaving 15 bases of the junction unmatched. Germline V lookup: CDR1 LGHNA, CDR2 YNFKEQ. CDR3 in amino acids: CASSLIPSAGGQEQYF. In nucleotides, the CDR3 is TGTGCCAGCAGCTTGATCCCCTCGGCGGGGGGGCAAGAGCAGTACTTC.

This chain links TRBV6-1 with TRBJ2-1; possible D gene TRBD2, 6 bases. The ends were cut back, 10 bases at V and 4 bases at J, with 17 bases in the middle. The CDR3 totals 14 residues. Germline values: CDR1 MNHNS, CDR2 SASEGT. The CDR3 here is CATGPDREYNEQFF. The CDR3 DNA reads TGTGCCACCGGACCCGACCGGGAGTACAATGAGCAGTTCTTC.

The chain couples TRBV11-3 to TRBJ1-1; 8 bases agree with TRBD1. Germline V lookup: CDR1 SGHNT, CDR2 YENEEA. V was pared by 1 base and J by 10 bases, with 2 bases of the junction left unmatched. The CDR3 is 12 amino acids. The CDR3 sequence is CASSLGQGAAFF. CDR3 coding DNA: TGTGCCAGCAGCTTAGGCCAGGGGGCAGCTTTCTTT.

The gene calls are TRBV5-1 and TRBJ2-1, with TRBD2 as a possible D gene (6 bases). The V gene lost 1 base and the J gene lost 4 bases, with 15 bases spanning the gap. This CDR3 contains 16 residues. In germline, CDR1 is SGHRS, CDR2 YFSETQ. The CDR3 region is CASSLSASGPYNEQFF. CDR3 coding DNA: TGCGCCAGCAGCTTGTCAGCAAGCGGGCCATACAATGAGCAGTTCTTC.

The rearrangement links TRBV7-8 to TRBJ2-2; 9 nucleotides agree with TRBD1. The length of the CDR3 is 17 residues. V lost 4 bases to trimming and J lost 0 bases; unmatched junction nucleotides: 6. CDR1 and CDR2 (germline): SGHVS, FQNEAQ. The DNA of the CDR3 is TGTGCCAGCAGCTGGCCGGGACAGGGACCGAACACCGGGGAGCTGTTTTTT. As protein: CASSWPGQGPNTGELFF. The full variable domain, with the rest looked up from reference TRBV7-8 and TRBJ2-2, is GAGVSQSPRYKVAKRGQDVALRCDPISGHVSLFWYQQALGQGPEFLTYFQNEAQLDKSGLPSDRFFAERPEGSVSTLKIQRTQQEDSAVYLCASSWPGQGPNTGELFFGEGSRLTVL.

This clone was detected only once. V gene TRBV5-6 combines with J gene TRBJ1-2; D not certain. Per germline, CDR1 SGHDT and CDR2 YYEEEE. Trimming cost V 0 bases and J 1 base, with 10 bases left between them. There are 15 residues in the CDR3. The CDR3 spells CASSLESGLNYGYTF. The CDR3 nucleotides are TGTGCCAGCAGCTTGGAGTCAGGCCTTAACTATGGCTACACCTTC. Full variable domain (rest looked up from reference TRBV5-6 and TRBJ1-2): DAGVTQSPTHLIKTRGQQVTLRCSPKSGHDTVSWYQQALGQGPQFIFQYYEEEERQRGNFPDRFSGHQFPNYSSELNVNALLLGDSALYLCASSLESGLNYGYTFGSGTRLTVV.

The chain uses TRBV7-2 and TRBJ2-7; D gene uncertain. Trimming removed 1 base from V and 3 bases from J, with 10 bases in between. There are 14 residues in the CDR3. CDR1 and CDR2 from the germline V gene are SGHTA and FQGNSA. The CDR3 DNA is TGTGCCAGCAGCTTAGTTCCTAGAGACTACGAGCAGTACTTC. This gives the protein CASSLVPRDYEQYF. Full variable domain (missing parts from reference TRBV7-2 and TRBJ2-7): GAGVSQSPSNKVTEKGKDVELRCDPISGHTALYWYRQSLGQGLEFLIYFQGNSAPDKSGLPSDRFSAERTGGSVSTLTIQRTQQEDSAVYLCASSLVPRDYEQYFGPGTRLTVT.

This CDR3 is CASSLETGKQYF. The CDR3 DNA is TGTGCCAGCAGCTTAGAGACAGGGAAGCAGTACTTC. The genes are TRBV11-3 and TRBJ2-7, with 7 bases that match TRBD1. Trimming removed 0 bases from V and 8 bases from J; junction bases left unmatched: 1. This CDR3 is built from 12 residues. Per the germline V gene, CDR1 is SGHNT and CDR2 is YENEEA.

The J gene is TRBJ1-5, the V gene TRBV7-2, with 9 bases identical to TRBD1. The germline V gene encodes CDR1 SGHTA and CDR2 FQGNSA. With V trimmed by 3 bases and J by 5 bases, 2 bases remained unmatched. This CDR3 comprises 14 residues. The CDR3 region has the DNA TGTGCCAGCAGCTTCAGGACAGGGGATCAGCCCCAGCATTTT. Its translation: CASSFRTGDQPQHF.

The chain uses TRBV2 and TRBJ1-4; D remains unclear. Trimming stripped 6 bases from V and 4 bases from J, with 9 bases between. The germline gives CDR1 SNHLY, CDR2 FYNNEI. The CDR3 runs 13 residues. CDR3 residues: CASRAGVNEKLFF. The CDR3 nucleotides read TGTGCCAGCAGGGCCGGGGTTAATGAAAAACTGTTTTTT.